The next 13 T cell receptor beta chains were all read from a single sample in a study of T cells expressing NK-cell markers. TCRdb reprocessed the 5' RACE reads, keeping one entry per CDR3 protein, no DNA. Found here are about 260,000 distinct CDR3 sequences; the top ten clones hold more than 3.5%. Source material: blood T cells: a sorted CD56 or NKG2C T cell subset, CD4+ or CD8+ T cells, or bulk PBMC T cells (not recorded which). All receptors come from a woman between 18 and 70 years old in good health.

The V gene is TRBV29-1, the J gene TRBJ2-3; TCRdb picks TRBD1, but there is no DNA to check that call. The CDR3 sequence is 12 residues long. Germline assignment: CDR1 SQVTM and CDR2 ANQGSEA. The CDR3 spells CSGTGGSNTQYF.

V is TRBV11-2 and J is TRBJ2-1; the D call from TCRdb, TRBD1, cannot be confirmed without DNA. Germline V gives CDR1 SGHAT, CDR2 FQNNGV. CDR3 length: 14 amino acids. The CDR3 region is CASSLRRGRDEQFF.

The CDR3 loop reads CASSLRQGNGYTF. The V and J genes are TRBV28 and TRBJ1-2; TCRdb returns TRBD1, unconfirmable since there is no DNA. This CDR3 is built from 13 residues. Germline CDR1 MDHEN, CDR2 SYDVKM.

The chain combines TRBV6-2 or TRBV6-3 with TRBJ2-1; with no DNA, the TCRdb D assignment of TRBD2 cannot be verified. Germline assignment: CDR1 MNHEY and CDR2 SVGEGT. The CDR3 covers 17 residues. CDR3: CASSYLSSSGFYNEQFF.

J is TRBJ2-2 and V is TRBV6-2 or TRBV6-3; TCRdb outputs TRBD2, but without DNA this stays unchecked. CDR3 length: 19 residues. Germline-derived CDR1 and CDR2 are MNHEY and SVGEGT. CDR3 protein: CASSYERVADVINTGELFF.

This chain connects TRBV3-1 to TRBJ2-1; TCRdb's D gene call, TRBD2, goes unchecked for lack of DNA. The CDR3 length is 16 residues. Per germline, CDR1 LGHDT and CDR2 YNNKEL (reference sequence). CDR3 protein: CASSLLAGGQDNEQFF.

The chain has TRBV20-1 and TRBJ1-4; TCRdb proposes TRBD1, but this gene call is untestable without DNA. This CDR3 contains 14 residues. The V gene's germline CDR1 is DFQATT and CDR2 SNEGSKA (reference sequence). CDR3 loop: CSAREAQGHEKLFF.

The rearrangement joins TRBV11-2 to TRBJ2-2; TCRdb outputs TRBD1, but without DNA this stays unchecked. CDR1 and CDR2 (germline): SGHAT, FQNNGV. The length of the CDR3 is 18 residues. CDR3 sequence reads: CASSLDLARVTNTGELFF. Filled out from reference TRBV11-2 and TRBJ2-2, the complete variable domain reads EAGVAQSPRYKIIEKRQSVAFWCNPISGHATLYWYQQILGQGPKLLIQFQNNGVVDDSQLPKDRFSAERLKGVDSTLKIQPAKLEDSAVYLCASSLDLARVTNTGELFFGEGSRLTVL.

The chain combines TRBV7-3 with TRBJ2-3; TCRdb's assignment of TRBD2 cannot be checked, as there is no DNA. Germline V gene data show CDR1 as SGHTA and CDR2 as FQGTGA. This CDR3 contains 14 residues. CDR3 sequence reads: CASSSSGGTDTQYF.

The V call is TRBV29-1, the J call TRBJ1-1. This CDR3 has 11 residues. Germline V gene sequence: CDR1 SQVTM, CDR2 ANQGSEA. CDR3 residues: CSVSRAAEAFF. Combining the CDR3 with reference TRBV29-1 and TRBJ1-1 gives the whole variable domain SAVISQKPSRDICQRGTSLTIQCQVDSQVTMMFWYRQQPGQSLTLIATANQGSEATYESGFVIDKFPISRPNLTFSTLTVSNMSPEDSSIYLCSVSRAAEAFFGQGTRLTVV.

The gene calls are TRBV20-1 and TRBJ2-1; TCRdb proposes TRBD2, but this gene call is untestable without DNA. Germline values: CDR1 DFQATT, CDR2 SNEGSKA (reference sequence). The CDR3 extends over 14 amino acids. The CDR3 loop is CSATRLVRSNEQFF.

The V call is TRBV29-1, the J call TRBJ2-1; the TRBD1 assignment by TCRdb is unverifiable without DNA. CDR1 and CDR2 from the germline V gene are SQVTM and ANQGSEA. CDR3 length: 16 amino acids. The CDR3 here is CSVNKRGQGISDEQFF.

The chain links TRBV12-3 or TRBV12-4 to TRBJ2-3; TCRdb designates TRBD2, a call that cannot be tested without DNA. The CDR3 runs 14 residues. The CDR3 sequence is CASSYQGRTDTQYF.